The TCR beta chain under discussion was sequenced for a study of shared clonotypes between healthy human individuals. Study-wide results and limits: Non-shared clonotypes had lower generation probabilities than those shared by all four donors. Generally, naive subsets came out with larger estimated richness than memory subsets.

Germline-derived CDR1 and CDR2 are SGHVS and FNYEAQ. V was shortened by 3 bases and J by 0 bases, with 7 bases between the two germline ends. The CDR3 covers 14 residues. For this clone: Its specificity is not known.

TCRdb's table, derived via immunoSEQ multiplex PCR, lists solely in-frame clones and lacks some. Of 2 million to 2.5 million clones in the sample, approximately 94% were seen once. This TCR was recovered from a young man in good health. The material sequenced was naive CD4+ T cells sorted from blood. Noted subset: CD45RA+ positively selected. This chain joins TRBV7-6 and TRBJ2-3, with no clear D. CDR3 in DNA: TGTGCCAGCAGCTTGGTCTTTAGCACAGATACGCAGTATTTT. Its protein product is CASSLVFSTDTQYF.